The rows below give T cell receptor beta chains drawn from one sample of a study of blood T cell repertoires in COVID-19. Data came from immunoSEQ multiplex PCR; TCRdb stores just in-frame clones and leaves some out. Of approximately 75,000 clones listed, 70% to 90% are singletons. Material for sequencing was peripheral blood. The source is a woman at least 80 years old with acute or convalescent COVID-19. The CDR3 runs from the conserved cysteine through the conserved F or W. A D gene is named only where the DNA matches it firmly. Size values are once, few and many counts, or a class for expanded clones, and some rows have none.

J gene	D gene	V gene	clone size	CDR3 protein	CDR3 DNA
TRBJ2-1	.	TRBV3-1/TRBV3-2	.	CASSQGTSFDEQFF	TGTGCCAGCAGCCAAGGGACTTCCTTCGATGAGCAGTTCTTC
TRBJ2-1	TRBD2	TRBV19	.	CASSIVRTSGGRGEQFF	TGTGCCAGTAGTATAGTAAGGACTAGCGGGGGGCGCGGTGAGCAGTTCTTC
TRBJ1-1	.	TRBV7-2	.	CASSLGKGDEAFF	TGTGCCAGCAGCCTCGGAAAAGGAGACGAAGCTTTCTTT
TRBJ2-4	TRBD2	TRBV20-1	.	CSASGTSGGKNIQYF	TGCAGTGCTAGTGGGACTAGCGGGGGAAAAAACATTCAGTACTTC
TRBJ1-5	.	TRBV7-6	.	CASSLGVYRNTNQPQHF	TGTGCCAGCAGCTTAGGAGTGTACAGAAACACAAATCAGCCCCAGCATTTT
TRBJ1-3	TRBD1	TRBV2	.	CASSGQGEGNTIYF	TGTGCCAGCAGTGGACAGGGGGAAGGAAACACCATATATTTT
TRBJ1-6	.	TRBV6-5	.	CASRGAGYNSPLHF	TGTGCCAGCAGGGGCGCGGGGTATAATTCACCCCTCCACTTT
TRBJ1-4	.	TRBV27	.	CASSLLGQYEKLFF	TGTGCCAGCAGTTTGCTCGGACAGTATGAAAAACTGTTTTTT
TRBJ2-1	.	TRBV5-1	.	CASSTDTSSYNEQFF	TGCGCCAGCAGCACAGACACGAGCTCCTACAATGAGCAGTTCTTC
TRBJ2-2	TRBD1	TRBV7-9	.	CASSLGTGNTGELFF	TGTGCCAGCAGTCTCGGGACAGGGAACACCGGGGAGCTGTTTTTT
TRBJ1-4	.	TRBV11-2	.	CASSLDSGYLREKLFF	TGTGCCAGCAGCTTAGATTCTGGTTACCTGAGAGAAAAACTGTTTTTT
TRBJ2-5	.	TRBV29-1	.	CSVDGTPGETQYF	TGCAGCGTTGATGGGACTCCGGGAGAGACCCAGTACTTC
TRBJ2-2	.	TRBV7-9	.	CASSPGLLNTGELFF	TGTGCCAGCAGCCCGGGACTTTTGAACACCGGGGAGCTGTTTTTT
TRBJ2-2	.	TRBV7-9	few	CASSHGETGELFF	TGTGCCAGCAGCCACGGGGAAACCGGGGAGCTGTTTTTT
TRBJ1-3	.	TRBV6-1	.	CASSVPIRGPASGNTIYF	TGTGCCAGCAGTGTGCCAATACGGGGTCCTGCCTCTGGAAACACCATATATTTT
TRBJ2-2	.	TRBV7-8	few	CASSSTSTGTTGELFF	TGTGCCAGCAGCTCCACCTCTACAGGGACCACCGGGGAGCTGTTTTTT
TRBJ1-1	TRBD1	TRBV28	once	CASSSQGVLNTEAFF	TGTGCCAGCAGTTCGCAGGGGGTGTTGAACACTGAAGCTTTCTTT
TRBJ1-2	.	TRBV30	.	CAYSSSSNYGYTF	TGTGCCTATTCGAGTTCGTCTAACTATGGCTACACCTTC
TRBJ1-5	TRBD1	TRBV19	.	CASSRLQQGANQPQHF	TGTGCCAGTAGTAGATTGCAGCAGGGGGCCAATCAGCCCCAGCATTTT
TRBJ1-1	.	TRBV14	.	CASSPHYGANTATEAFF	TGTGCCAGCAGCCCCCATTATGGGGCCAATACGGCAACTGAAGCTTTCTTT
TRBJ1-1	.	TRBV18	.	CASSLTALNTEAFF	TGTGCCAGCTCACTCACAGCTTTGAACACTGAAGCTTTCTTT
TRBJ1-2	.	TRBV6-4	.	CASSDWRNYGYTF	TGTGCCAGCAGTGACTGGAGGAACTATGGCTACACCTTC
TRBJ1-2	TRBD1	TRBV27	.	CASSLSDREGRINGYTF	TGTGCCAGCAGTTTATCGGACAGGGAGGGCCGAATTAATGGCTACACCTTC
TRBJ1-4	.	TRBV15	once	CATSRAEGKLFF	TGTGCCACCAGCAGAGCAGAGGGTAAACTGTTTTTT
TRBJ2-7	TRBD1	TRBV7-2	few	CASSSTGTVPYEQYF	TGTGCCAGCAGCTCAACAGGGACAGTCCCCTACGAGCAGTACTTC
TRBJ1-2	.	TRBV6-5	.	CASSYGRQASYTF	TGTGCCAGCAGTTACGGGCGACAGGCCAGCTACACCTTC
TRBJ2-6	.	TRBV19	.	CASSNGHTAHPGANVLTF	TGTGCCAGTAGTAACGGACACACGGCGCATCCTGGGGCCAACGTCCTGACTTTC
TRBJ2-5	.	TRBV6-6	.	CASSRSRDIKGETQYF	TGTGCCAGCAGTCGGAGCCGGGACATTAAAGGAGAGACCCAGTACTTC
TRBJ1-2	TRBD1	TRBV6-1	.	CASSEGRGTANYGYTF	TGTGCCAGCAGTGAAGGCAGGGGGACAGCTAACTATGGCTACACCTTC
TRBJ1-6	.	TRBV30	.	CAWSVAAGSSPLHF	TGTGCCTGGAGTGTAGCGGCTGGAAGCTCACCCCTCCACTTT
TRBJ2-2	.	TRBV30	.	CAWGPGLPTGELFF	TGTGCCTGGGGGCCCGGACTTCCCACCGGGGAGCTGTTTTTT
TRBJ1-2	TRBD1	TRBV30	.	CAWSRDRVYGYTF	TGTGCCTGGAGTCGGGACAGGGTATATGGCTACACCTTC
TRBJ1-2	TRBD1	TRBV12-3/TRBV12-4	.	CASRGQGNYGYTF	TGTGCCAGCAGGGGACAGGGAAACTATGGCTACACCTTC
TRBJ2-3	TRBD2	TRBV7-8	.	CASSRRRLAGGTDTQYF	TGTGCCAGCAGCCGAAGGAGACTAGCGGGGGGCACAGATACGCAGTATTTT
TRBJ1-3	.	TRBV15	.	CATRKDTGNSGNTIYF	TGTGCCACCAGAAAAGATACAGGCAACTCTGGAAACACCATATATTTT
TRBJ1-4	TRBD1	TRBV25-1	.	CASNGDRGLNEKLFF	TGTGCCAGCAACGGCGACAGGGGCCTGAATGAAAAACTGTTTTTT
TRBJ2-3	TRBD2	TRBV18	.	CASSPRPSGAGTDTQYF	TGTGCCAGCTCACCGAGGCCTAGCGGGGCGGGCACAGATACGCAGTATTTT
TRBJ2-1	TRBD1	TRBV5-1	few	CASSLERTGGNEQFF	TGCGCCAGCAGCTTGGAGCGGACAGGGGGGAATGAGCAGTTCTTC